This T cell receptor beta chain was obtained from a study of T cells in Graves' hyperthyroidism and ophthalmopathy. The source material, RNA transcripts, was used to amplify TCR beta CDR3 regions. RT-PCR in the first round (using the HTBI primer set) targeted the TCR CDR3. MiXCR, applied by TCRdb to the multiplex PCR reads, yields one record per CDR3 protein. The sample records 600,000 or so distinct CDR3 sequences, 15% to 20% being singletons. V was trimmed by 2 bases and J by 2 bases, leaving 22 bases between them. The CDR3 has 18 residues. Germline V gives CDR1 SGHAT, CDR2 FQNNGV. The TCR originated in a woman aged 25 to 39 with Graves' hyperthyroidism. The rearrangement joins TRBV11-2 to TRBJ2-7, with D possibly being TRBD2 (6 bases). Sequencing was done on a sample of blood. CDR3 nucleotide sequence: TGTGCCAGCAGCTTACATCCCAGGGTTCGGGACTTTGCCTACGAGCAGTACTTC. Translated, it gives CASSLHPRVRDFAYEQYF. Filled out from reference TRBV11-2 and TRBJ2-7, the complete variable domain reads EAGVAQSPRYKIIEKRQSVAFWCNPISGHATLYWYQQILGQGPKLLIQFQNNGVVDDSQLPKDRFSAERLKGVDSTLKIQPAKLEDSAVYLCASSLHPRVRDFAYEQYFGPGTRLTVT.